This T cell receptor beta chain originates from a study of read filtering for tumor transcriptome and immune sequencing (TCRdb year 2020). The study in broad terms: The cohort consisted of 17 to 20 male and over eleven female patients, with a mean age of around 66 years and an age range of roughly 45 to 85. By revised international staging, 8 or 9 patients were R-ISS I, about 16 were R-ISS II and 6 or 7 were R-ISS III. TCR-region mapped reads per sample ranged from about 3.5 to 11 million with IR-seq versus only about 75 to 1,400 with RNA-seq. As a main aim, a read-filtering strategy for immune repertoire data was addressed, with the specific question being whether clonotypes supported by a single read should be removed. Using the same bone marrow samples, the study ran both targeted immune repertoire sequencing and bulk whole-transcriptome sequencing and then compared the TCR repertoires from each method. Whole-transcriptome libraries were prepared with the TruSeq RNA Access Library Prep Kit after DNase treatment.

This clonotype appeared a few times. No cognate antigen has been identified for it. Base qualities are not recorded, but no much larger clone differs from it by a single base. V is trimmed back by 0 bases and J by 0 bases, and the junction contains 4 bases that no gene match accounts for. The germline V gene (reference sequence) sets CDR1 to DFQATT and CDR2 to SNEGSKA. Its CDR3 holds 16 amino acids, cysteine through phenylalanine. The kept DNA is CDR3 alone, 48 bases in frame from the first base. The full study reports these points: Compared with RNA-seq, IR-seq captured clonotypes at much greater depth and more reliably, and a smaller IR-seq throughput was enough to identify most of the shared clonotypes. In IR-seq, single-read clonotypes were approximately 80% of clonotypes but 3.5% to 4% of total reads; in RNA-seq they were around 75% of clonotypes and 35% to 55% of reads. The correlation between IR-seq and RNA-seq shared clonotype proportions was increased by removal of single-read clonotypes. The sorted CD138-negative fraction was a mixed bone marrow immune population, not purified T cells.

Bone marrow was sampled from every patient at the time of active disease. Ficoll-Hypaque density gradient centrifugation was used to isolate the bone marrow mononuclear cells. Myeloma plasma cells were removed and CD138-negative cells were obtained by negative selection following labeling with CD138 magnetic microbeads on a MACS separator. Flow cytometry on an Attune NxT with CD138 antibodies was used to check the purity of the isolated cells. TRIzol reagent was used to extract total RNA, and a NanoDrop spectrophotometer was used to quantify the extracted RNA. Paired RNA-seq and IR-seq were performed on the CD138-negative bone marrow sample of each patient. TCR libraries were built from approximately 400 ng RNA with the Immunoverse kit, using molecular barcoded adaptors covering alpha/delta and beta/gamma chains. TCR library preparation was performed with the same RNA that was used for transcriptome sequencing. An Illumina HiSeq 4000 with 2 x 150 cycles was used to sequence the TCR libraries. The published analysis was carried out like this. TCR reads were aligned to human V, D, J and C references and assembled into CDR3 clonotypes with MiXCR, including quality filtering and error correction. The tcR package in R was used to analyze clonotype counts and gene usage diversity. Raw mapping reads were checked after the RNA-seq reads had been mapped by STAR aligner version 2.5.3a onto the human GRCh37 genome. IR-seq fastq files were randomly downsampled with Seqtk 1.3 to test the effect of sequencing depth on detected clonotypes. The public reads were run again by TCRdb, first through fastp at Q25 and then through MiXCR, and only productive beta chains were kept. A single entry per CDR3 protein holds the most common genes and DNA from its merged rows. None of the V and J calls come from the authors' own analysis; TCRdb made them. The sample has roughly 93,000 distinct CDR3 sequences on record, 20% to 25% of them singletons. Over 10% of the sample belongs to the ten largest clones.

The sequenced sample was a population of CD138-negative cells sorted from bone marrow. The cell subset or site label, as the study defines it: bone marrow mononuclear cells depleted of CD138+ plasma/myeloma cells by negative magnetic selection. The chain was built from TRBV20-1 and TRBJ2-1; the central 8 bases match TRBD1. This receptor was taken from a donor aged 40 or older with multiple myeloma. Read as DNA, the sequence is TGCAGTGCTAGAGACCACAGGGGGAGCTCCTACAATGAGCAGTTCTTC. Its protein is CSARDHRGSSYNEQFF.